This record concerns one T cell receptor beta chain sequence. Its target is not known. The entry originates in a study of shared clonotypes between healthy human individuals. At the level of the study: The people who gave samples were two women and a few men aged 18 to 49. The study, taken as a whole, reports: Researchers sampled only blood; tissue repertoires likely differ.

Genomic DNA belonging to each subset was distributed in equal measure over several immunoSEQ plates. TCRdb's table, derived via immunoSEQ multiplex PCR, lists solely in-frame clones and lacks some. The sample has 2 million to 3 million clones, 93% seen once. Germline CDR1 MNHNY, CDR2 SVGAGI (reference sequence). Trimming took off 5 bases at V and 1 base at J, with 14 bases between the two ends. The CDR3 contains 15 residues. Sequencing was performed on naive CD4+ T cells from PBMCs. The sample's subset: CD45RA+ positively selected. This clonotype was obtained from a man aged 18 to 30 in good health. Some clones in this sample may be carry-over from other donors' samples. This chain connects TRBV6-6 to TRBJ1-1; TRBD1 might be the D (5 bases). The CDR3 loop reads CASSQGGQGNTEAFF. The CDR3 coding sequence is TGTGCCAGCAGTCAAGGTGGGCAGGGGAACACTGAAGCTTTCTTT.